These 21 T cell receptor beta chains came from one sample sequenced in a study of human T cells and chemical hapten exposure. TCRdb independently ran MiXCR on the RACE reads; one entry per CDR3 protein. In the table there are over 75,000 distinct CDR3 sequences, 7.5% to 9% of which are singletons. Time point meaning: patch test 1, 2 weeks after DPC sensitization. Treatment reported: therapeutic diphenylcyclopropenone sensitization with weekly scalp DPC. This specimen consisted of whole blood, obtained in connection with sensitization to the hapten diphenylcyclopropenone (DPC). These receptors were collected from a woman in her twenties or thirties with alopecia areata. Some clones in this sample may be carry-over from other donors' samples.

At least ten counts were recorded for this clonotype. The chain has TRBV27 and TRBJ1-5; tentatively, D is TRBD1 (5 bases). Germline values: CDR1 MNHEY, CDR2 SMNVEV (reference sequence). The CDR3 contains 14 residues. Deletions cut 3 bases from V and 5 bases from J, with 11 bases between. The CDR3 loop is CASSLAQGDQPQHF. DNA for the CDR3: TGTGCCAGCAGTTTGGCTCAGGGCGATCAGCCCCAGCATTTT.

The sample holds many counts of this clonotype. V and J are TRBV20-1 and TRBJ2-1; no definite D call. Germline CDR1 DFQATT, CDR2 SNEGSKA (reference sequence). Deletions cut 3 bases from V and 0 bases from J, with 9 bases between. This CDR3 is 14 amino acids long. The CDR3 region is CSARDVSSYNEQFF. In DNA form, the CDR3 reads TGCAGTGCTAGGGATGTCAGCTCCTACAATGAGCAGTTCTTC.

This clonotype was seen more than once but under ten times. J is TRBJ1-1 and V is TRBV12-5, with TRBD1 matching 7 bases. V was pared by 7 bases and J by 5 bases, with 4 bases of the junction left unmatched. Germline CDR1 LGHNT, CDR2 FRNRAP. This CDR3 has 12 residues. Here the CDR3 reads CASALTGTEAFF. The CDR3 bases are TGTGCTAGTGCTCTGACAGGGACTGAAGCTTTCTTT. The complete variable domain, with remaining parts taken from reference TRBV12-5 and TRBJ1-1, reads DARVTQTPRHKVTEMGQEVTMRCQPILGHNTVFWYRQTMMQGLELLAYFRNRAPLDDSGMPKDRFSAEMPDATLATLKIQPSEPRDSAVYFCASALTGTEAFFGQGTRLTVV.

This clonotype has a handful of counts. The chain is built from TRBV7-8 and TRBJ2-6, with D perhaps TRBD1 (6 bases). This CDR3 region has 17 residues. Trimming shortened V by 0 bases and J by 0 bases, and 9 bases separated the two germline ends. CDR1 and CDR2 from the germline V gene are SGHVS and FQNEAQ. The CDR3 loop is CASSLAHRVSGANVLTF. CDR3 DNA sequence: TGTGCCAGCAGCTTAGCGCACAGGGTCTCTGGGGCCAACGTCCTGACTTTC.

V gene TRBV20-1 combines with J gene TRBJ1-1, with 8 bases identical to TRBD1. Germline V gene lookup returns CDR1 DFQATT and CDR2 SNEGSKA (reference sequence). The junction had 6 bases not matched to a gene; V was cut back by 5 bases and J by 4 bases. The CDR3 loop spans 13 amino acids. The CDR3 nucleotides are TGCAGTGCTGGAGGACAGGGTGGCACTGAAGCTTTCTTT. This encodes CSAGGQGGTEAFF.

CDR3 amino acids: CASRAGTAGSGELFF. CDR3 in DNA: TGTGCCAGCAGAGCGGGGACAGCGGGGTCCGGGGAGCTGTTTTTT. The rearrangement links TRBV6-5 to TRBJ2-2; D could derive from TRBD1 or TRBD2 (7 bases each). In germline, CDR1 is MNHEY, CDR2 SVGAGI. The CDR3 runs 15 residues. V was trimmed by 6 bases and J by 6 bases, leaving 17 bases between them.

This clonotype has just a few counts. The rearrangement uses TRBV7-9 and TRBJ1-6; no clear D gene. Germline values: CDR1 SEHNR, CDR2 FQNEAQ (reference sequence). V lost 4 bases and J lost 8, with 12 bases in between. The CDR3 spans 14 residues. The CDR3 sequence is CASSSSGGDSPLHF. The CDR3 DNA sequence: TGTGCCAGCAGCTCATCGGGCGGGGATTCACCCCTCCACTTT.

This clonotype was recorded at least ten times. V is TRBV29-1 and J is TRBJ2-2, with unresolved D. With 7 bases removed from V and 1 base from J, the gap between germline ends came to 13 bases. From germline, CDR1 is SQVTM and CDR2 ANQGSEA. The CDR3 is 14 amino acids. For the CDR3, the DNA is TGCAGCGCTCCTCGGCAGGAGAACACCGGGGAGCTGTTTTTT. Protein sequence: CSAPRQENTGELFF.

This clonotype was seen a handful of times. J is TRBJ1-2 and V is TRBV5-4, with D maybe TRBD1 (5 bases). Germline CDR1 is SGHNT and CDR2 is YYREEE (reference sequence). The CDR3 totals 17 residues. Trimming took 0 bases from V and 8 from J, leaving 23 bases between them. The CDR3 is CASSLDVFPRVGRGYTF. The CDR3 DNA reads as TGTGCCAGCAGCTTGGACGTTTTTCCACGTGTGGGACGGGGCTACACCTTC.

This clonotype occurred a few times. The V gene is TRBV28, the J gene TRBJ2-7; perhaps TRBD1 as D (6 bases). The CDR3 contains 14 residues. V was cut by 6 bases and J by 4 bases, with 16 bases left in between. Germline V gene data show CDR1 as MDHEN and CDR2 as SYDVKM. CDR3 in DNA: TGTGCCAGCAGGACTGGGACACCAAGATACGAGCAGTACTTC. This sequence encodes CASRTGTPRYEQYF.

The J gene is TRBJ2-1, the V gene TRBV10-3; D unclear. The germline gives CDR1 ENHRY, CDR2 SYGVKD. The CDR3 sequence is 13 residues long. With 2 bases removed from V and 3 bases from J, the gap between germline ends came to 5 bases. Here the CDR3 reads CAISEGNYNEQFF. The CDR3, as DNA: TGTGCCATCAGTGAGGGAAACTACAATGAGCAGTTCTTC.

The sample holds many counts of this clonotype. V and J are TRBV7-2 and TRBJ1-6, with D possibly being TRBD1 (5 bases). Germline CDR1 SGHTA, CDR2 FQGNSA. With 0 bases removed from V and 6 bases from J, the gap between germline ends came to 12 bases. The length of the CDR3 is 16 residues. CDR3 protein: CASSLAGRAGNSPLHF. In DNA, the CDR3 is TGTGCCAGCAGCTTAGCGGGCAGGGCGGGTAATTCACCCCTCCACTTT.

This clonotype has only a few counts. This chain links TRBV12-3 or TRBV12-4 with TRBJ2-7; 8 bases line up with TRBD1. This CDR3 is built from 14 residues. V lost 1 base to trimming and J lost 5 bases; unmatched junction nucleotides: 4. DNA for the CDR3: TGTGCCAGCAGTTTAGATGGACAGGGCGACGAGCAGTACTTC. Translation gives CASSLDGQGDEQYF.

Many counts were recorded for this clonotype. CDR3 residues: CAISESRQNYEQYF. In nucleotides, the CDR3 is TGTGCCATCAGTGAGTCGAGGCAGAACTACGAGCAGTACTTC. The chain carries TRBV10-3 and TRBJ2-7; no clear D. V lost 0 bases and J lost 3, with 9 bases in between. The CDR3 loop spans 14 amino acids. Germline-derived CDR1 and CDR2 are ENHRY and SYGVKD.

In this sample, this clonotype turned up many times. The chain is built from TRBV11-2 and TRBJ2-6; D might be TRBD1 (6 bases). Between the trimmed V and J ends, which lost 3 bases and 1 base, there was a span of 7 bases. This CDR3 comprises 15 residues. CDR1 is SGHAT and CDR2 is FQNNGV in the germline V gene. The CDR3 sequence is CASSFGQSGANVLTF. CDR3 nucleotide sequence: TGTGCCAGCAGCTTCGGACAGTCTGGGGCCAACGTCCTGACTTTC. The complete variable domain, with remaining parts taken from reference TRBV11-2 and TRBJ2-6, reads EAGVAQSPRYKIIEKRQSVAFWCNPISGHATLYWYQQILGQGPKLLIQFQNNGVVDDSQLPKDRFSAERLKGVDSTLKIQPAKLEDSAVYLCASSFGQSGANVLTFGAGSRLTVL.

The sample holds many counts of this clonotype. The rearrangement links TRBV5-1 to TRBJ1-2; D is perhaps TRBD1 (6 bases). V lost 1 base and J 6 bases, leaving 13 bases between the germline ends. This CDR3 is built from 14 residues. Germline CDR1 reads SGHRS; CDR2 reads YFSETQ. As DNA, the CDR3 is TGCGCCAGCAGCTTGTCGGGGGGCGCGGATGGCTACACCTTC. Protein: CASSLSGGADGYTF.

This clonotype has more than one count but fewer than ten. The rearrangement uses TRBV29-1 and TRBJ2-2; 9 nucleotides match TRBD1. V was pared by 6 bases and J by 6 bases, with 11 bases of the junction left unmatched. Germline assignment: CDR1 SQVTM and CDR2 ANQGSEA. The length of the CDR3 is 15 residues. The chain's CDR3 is CSVPGTGLTAGELFF. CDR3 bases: TGCAGCGTCCCCGGGACAGGGTTAACCGCCGGGGAGCTGTTTTTT.

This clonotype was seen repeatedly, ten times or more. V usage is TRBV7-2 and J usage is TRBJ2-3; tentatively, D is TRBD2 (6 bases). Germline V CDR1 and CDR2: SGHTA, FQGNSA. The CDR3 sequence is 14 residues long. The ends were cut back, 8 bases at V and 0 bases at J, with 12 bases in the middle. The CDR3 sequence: CASGRRGSTDTQYF. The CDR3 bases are TGTGCCAGCGGACGGCGGGGTAGCACAGATACGCAGTATTTT.

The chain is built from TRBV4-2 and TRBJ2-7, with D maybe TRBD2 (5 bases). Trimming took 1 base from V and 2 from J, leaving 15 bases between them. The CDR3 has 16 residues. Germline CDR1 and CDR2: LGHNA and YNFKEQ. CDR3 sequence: CASSQVDGEPTYEQYF. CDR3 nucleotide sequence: TGTGCCAGCAGCCAAGTGGACGGGGAGCCCACCTACGAGCAGTACTTC.

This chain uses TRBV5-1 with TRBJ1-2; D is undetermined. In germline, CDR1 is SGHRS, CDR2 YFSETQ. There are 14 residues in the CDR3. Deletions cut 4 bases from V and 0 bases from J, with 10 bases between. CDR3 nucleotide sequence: TGCGCCAGCAGCCCCGCAGTTTCTAACTATGGCTACACCTTC. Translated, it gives CASSPAVSNYGYTF.

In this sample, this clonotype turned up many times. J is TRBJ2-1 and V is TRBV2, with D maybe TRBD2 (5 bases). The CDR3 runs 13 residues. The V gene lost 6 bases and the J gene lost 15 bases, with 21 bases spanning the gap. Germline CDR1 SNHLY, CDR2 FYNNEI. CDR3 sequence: CASSPAGGPPWFF. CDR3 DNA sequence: TGTGCCAGCAGCCCCGCGGGCGGACCCCCTTGGTTCTTC.